Listed below are T cell receptor beta chains from one sample, sequenced in a study of T-cell reconstitution after alpha-beta-depleted transplantation in children. TCRdb ran MiXCR on the PCR reads and lists one entry per CDR3 protein. The data contain about 980,000 distinct CDR3 sequences, around 30% of them seen just once; the ten biggest clones take up around 30%. Specimen: PBMCs, mostly from graft donor cells, collected 360 days after TCRalphabeta/CD19-depleted stem cell transplant. These receptor sequences come from a boy under three years old who had a stem cell transplant for SCID, so the T cells may come from the graft donor. CDR3s include the opening cysteine and the closing phenylalanine or tryptophan. The D gene is left open where the match is weak. Clone sizes are given selectively: once, few, many, or a class where the clone is expanded.

V	J	D	size	CDR3	DNA
TRBV20-1	TRBJ1-1	TRBD1	-	CSARRGGGGTEAFF	TGCAGTGCCCGACGAGGGGGCGGAGGCACTGAAGCTTTCTTT
TRBV4-1	TRBJ2-7	-	few	CASSPGLGFEYEQYF	TGCGCCAGCAGCCCTGGGCTCGGCTTTGAGTACGAGCAGTACTTC
TRBV19	TRBJ2-1	-	-	CASSQADLAYNEQFF	TGTGCCAGTAGCCAGGCGGATCTCGCCTACAATGAGCAGTTCTTC
TRBV4-1	TRBJ2-1	-	-	CASSRKTENEQFF	TGCGCCAGCAGTCGCAAGACAGAAAATGAGCAGTTCTTC
TRBV7-9	TRBJ2-1	TRBD1	-	CASSLINWTGNEQFF	TGTGCCAGCAGCCTAATAAATTGGACAGGGAATGAGCAGTTCTTC
TRBV25-1	TRBJ1-1	-	-	CASSFGVLSSFIF	TGTGCCAGCAGCTTTGGGGTTTTGAGTTCTTTTATCTTT
TRBV18	TRBJ2-7	-	-	CASSPRTKGGYEQYF	TGTGCCAGCTCACCACGAACGAAAGGGGGCTACGAGCAGTACTTC
TRBV20-1	TRBJ1-5	-	-	CSATDRKSNQPQHF	TGCAGTGCTACCGACAGGAAGAGCAATCAGCCCCAGCATTTT
TRBV7-9	TRBJ1-2	TRBD1	once	CASSLGGQPFYCYTF	TGTGCCAGCAGCTTGGGGGGACAGCCCTTCTATTGCTACACCTTC
TRBV12-3/TRBV12-4	TRBJ2-3	-	-	CASSPDGRAGDTQYF	TGTGCCAGCAGCCCCGACGGCAGGGCGGGAGATACGCAGTATTTT
TRBV20-1	TRBJ1-2	-	few	CSARESPGSYGYTF	TGCAGTGCTAGAGAAAGCCCCGGCAGCTATGGCTACACCTTC
TRBV5-1	TRBJ2-7	-	-	CASSSWSGSNEQYF	TGCGCCAGCAGCTCGTGGTCAGGCTCCAACGAGCAGTACTTC
TRBV6-1	TRBJ2-1	TRBD2	-	CASSRLAGSEQFF	TGTGCCAGCAGTCGACTAGCGGGGAGTGAGCAGTTCTTC
TRBV11-3	TRBJ1-1	TRBD1	few	CASSLGTGKMNTEAFF	TGTGCCAGCAGCTTAGGGACAGGGAAGATGAACACTGAAGCTTTCTTT
TRBV6-1	TRBJ2-2	TRBD2	few	CASSSSLALTGELFF	TGTGCCAGCAGCAGCTCACTAGCGTTGACCGGGGAGCTGTTTTTT
TRBV5-8	TRBJ2-5	TRBD1	-	CASSLDRGSGETQYF	TGTGCCAGCAGCTTGGACAGGGGATCGGGGGAGACCCAGTACTTC
TRBV28	TRBJ1-4	TRBD1	few	CASSLFSTGENEKLFF	TGTGCCAGCAGTTTATTCTCGACAGGGGAAAATGAAAAACTGTTTTTT
TRBV12-3/TRBV12-4	TRBJ2-3	-	few	CASTLPAVPWTQYF	TGTGCCAGCACCCTCCCGGCAGTCCCTTGGACGCAGTATTTT
TRBV9	TRBJ2-3	TRBD1	few	CASSPRTGPTQYF	TGTGCCAGCAGCCCTCGGACAGGCCCTACGCAGTATTTT
TRBV4-1	TRBJ2-5	-	-	CASSQVGEETQYF	TGCGCCAGCAGCCAAGTAGGGGAGGAGACCCAGTACTTC
TRBV15	TRBJ2-5	-	-	CATSRDIGVGQETQYF	TGTGCCACCAGCAGAGATATCGGGGTTGGACAAGAGACCCAGTACTTC
TRBV27	TRBJ2-3	TRBD2	-	CASSNGGAQSDTQYF	TGTGCCAGCAGTAACGGGGGGGCGCAGTCAGATACGCAGTATTTT
TRBV4-3	TRBJ2-5	TRBD2	-	CASSRSASGGAGETQYF	TGCGCCAGCAGTCGCTCCGCTAGCGGGGGGGCCGGCGAGACCCAGTACTTC
TRBV25-1	TRBJ2-7	TRBD1	many	CASSFTAGGDSYEQYF	TGTGCCAGCAGCTTTACAGCAGGGGGCGACTCCTACGAGCAGTACTTC
TRBV20-1	TRBJ2-2	-	-	CSARRTMANTGELFF	TGCAGTGCTAGACGGACAATGGCGAACACCGGGGAGCTGTTTTTT
TRBV20-1	TRBJ2-7	-	few	CSARTGTLFYEQYF	TGCAGTGCTAGGACCGGGACACTCTTCTACGAGCAGTACTTC
TRBV7-2	TRBJ2-3	-	-	CASSFGGVTADTQYF	TGTGCCAGCAGCTTCGGCGGGGTCACGGCAGATACGCAGTATTTT
TRBV12-3/TRBV12-4	TRBJ1-1	-	-	CASSHPQAEAFF	TGTGCCAGCAGTCACCCACAGGCGGAAGCTTTCTTT
TRBV7-8	TRBJ2-5	TRBD2	-	CASSLAYRGGPGETQYF	TGTGCCAGCAGCTTAGCGTATCGGGGGGGGCCGGGGGAGACCCAGTACTTC
TRBV6-5	TRBJ1-2	-	-	CASSFLGYGYTF	TGTGCCAGCAGTTTTCTGGGCTATGGCTACACCTTC
TRBV10-3	TRBJ2-1	-	-	CAISDGSRAFF	TGTGCCATCAGTGATGGGTCAAGAGCGTTCTTC
TRBV4-3	TRBJ1-3	-	few	CASSLGHIGNTIYF	TGCGCCAGCAGCCTAGGACACATCGGAAACACCATATATTTT
TRBV2	TRBJ1-2	-	few	CASSPLKENYGYTF	TGTGCCAGCAGTCCCTTAAAGGAGAACTATGGCTACACCTTC
TRBV30	TRBJ2-2	TRBD2	-	CACHGPLADTGELFF	TGTGCCTGCCACGGGCCACTAGCGGACACCGGGGAGCTGTTTTTT
TRBV21-1	TRBJ1-2	-	-	CASSKNRSRDSYGYTF	TGTGCCAGCAGCAAAAATCGATCCCGGGACAGCTATGGCTACACCTTC
TRBV27	TRBJ2-7	-	few	CASSRAPITYEQYF	TGTGCCAGCAGCCGGGCACCAATTACCTACGAGCAGTACTTC
TRBV5-1	TRBJ2-7	-	few	CASSSTGPGREQYF	TGCGCCAGCAGCTCGACTGGACCCGGGCGCGAGCAGTACTTC